The T cell receptor beta chain under discussion was sequenced for a study of Ad26.COV2.S vaccination and SARS-CoV-2 variants. Treatment here: about 20 received Ad26.COV2.S at low or high dose, single or two shots; about 5 received placebo; per-sample allocation not given. On day 63 after the first injection, vaccine and placebo recipients gave samples. The CDR3 is 9 residues long. The data were produced by immunoSEQ multiplex PCR, yet TCRdb's version contains in-frame clones alone and is incomplete. There are about half a million clones in the sample; roughly nine tenths occur only once, and roughly 1.7% lies in the top ten.

This TCR derives from a person between 18 and 59 years old who received the Ad26.COV2.S COVID-19 vaccine or a placebo. The genes are TRBV21-1 and TRBJ1-1; TRBD1 was called by the table and not checked on the DNA. TRBV21-1 is flagged as a pseudogene. The sequenced sample was peripheral blood, obtained in a trial of Ad26.COV2.S vaccine versus placebo. For the CDR3, the DNA is TGTGCCAGCCGGACAGCTTCTTTCTTT. Protein: CASRTASFF.